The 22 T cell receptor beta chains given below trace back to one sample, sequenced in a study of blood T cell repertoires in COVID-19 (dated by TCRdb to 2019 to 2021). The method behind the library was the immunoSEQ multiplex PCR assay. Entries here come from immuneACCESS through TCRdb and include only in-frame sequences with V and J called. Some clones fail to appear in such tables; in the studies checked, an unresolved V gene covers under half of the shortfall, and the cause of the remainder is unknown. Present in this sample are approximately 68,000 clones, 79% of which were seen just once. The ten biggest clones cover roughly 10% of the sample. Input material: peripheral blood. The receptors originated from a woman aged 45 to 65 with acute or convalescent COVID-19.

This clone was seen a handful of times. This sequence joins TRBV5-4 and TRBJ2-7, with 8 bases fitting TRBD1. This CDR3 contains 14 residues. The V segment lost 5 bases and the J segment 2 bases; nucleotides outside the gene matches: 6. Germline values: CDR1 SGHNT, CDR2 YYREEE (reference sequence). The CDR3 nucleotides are TGTGCCAGCAGATCTGGGACAGGACCCTACGAGCAGTACTTC. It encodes CASRSGTGPYEQYF.

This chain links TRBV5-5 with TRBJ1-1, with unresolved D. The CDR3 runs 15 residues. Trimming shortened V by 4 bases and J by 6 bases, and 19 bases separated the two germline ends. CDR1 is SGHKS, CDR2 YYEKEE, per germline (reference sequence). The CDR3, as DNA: TGTGCCAGCAGCAACTCGCAGGTGGTAAACGCTGAAGCTTTCTTT. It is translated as CASSNSQVVNAEAFF.

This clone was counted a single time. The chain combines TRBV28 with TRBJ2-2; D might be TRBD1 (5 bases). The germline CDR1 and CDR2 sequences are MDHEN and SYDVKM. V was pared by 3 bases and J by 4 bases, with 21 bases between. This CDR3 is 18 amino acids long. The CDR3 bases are TGTGCCAGCAGTTTTATCTTCGCTGGGCAGGGAAGCACCGGGGAGCTGTTTTTT. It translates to CASSFIFAGQGSTGELFF.

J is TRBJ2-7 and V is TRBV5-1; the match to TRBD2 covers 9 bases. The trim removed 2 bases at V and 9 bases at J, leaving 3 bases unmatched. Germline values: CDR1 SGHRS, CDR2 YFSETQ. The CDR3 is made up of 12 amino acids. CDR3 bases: TGCGCCAGCAGCTTCCAGCGGGAGGCGCAGTACTTC. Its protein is CASSFQREAQYF.

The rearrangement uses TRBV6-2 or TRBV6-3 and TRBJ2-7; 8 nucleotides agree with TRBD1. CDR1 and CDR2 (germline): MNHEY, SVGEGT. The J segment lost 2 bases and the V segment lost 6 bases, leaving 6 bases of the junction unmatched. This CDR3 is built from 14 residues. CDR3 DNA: TGTGCCAGCAGCCGGACAGGGATAACCTACGAGCAGTACTTC. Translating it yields CASSRTGITYEQYF.

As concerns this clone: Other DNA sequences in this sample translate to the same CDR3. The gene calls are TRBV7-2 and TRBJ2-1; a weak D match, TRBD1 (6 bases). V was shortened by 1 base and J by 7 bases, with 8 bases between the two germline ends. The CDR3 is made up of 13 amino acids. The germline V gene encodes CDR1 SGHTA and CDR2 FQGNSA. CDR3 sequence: CASSLERGNEQFF. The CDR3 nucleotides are TGTGCCAGCAGCTTAGAGAGGGGGAATGAGCAGTTCTTC. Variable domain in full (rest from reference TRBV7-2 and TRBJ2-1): GAGVSQSPSNKVTEKGKDVELRCDPISGHTALYWYRQSLGQGLEFLIYFQGNSAPDKSGLPSDRFSAERTGGSVSTLTIQRTQQEDSAVYLCASSLERGNEQFFGPGTRLTVL.

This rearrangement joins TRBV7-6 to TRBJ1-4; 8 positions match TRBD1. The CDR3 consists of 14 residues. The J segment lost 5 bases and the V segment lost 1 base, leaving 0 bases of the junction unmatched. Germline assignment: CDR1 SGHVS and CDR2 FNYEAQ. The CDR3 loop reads CASSLGTGNEKLFF. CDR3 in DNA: TGTGCCAGCAGCTTAGGGACAGGGAATGAAAAACTGTTTTTT.

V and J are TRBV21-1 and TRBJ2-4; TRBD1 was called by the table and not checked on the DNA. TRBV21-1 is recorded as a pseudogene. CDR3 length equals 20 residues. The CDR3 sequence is CASSNAPGTGEPLAKNIQYF. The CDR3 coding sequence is TGTGCCAGCAGCAATGCTCCCGGGACAGGGGAACCCCTAGCCAAAAACATTCAGTACTTC.

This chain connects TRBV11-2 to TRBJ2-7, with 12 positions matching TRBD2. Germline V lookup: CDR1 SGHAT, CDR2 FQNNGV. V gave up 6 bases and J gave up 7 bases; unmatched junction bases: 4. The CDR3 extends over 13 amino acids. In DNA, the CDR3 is TGTGCCAGCAGTAGGACTAGCGGGACTGAGCAGTACTTC. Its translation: CASSRTSGTEQYF. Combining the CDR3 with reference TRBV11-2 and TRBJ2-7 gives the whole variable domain EAGVAQSPRYKIIEKRQSVAFWCNPISGHATLYWYQQILGQGPKLLIQFQNNGVVDDSQLPKDRFSAERLKGVDSTLKIQPAKLEDSAVYLCASSRTSGTEQYFGPGTRLTVT.

Written as DNA, the CDR3 is TGTGCCAGCAGGCCACCATCTAGCGGGATACTCGAGCAGTACTTC. It encodes CASRPPSSGILEQYF. The rearrangement uses TRBV28 and TRBJ2-7; TRBD2 aligns across 9 bases. The CDR3 spans 15 residues. CDR1 is MDHEN and CDR2 is SYDVKM in the germline V gene. With 6 bases clipped from V and 6 bases from J, the junction kept 12 bases outside the gene matches.

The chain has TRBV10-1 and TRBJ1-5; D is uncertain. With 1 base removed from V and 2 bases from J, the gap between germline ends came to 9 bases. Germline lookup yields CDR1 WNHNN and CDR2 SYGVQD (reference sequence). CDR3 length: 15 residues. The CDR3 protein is CASSEWRRRNQPQHF. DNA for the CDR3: TGCGCCAGCAGTGAGTGGAGACGGCGCAATCAGCCCCAGCATTTT.

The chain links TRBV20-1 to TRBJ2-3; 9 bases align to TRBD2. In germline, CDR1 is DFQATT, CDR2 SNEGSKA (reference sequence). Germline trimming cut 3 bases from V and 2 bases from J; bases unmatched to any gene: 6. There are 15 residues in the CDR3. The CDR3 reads CSASRAGGDTDTQYF. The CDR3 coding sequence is TGCAGTGCTAGTCGGGCGGGAGGGGACACAGATACGCAGTATTTT.

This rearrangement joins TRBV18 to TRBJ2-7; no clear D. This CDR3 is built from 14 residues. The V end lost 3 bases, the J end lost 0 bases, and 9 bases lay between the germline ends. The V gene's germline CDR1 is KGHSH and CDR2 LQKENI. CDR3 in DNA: TGTGCCAGCTCACCGGGCAGTACCTCCTACGAGCAGTACTTC. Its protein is CASSPGSTSYEQYF.

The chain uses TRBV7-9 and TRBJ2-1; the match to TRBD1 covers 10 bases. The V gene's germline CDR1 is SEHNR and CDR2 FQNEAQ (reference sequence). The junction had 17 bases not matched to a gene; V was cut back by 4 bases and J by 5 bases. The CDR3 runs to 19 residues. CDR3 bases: TGTGCCAGCAGCTCCGCTACTTTACCGGGACAGGGGAGGGACAATGAGCAGTTCTTC. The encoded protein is CASSSATLPGQGRDNEQFF.

The CDR3 sequence is CASSLGSTRVTEAFF. Written as DNA, the CDR3 is TGTGCCAGCAGTTTAGGGTCGACCCGGGTGACTGAAGCTTTCTTT. The J gene is TRBJ1-1, the V gene TRBV27; D remains ambiguous. The germline V gene encodes CDR1 MNHEY and CDR2 SMNVEV (reference sequence). V shed 2 bases and J shed 5 bases, with 15 bases lying between them. The CDR3 spans 15 residues.

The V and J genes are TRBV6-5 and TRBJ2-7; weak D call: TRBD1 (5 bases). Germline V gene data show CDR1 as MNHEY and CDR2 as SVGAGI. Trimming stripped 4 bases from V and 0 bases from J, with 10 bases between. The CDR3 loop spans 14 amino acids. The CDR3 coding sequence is TGTGCCAGCAGTTCTGGCAGGGACTCCTACGAGCAGTACTTC. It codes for CASSSGRDSYEQYF.

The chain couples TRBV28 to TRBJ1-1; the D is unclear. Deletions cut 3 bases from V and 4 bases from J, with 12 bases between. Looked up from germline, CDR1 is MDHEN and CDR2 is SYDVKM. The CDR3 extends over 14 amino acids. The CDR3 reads CASSLSGEGTEAFF. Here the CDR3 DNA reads TGTGCCAGCAGTTTGAGTGGGGAGGGCACTGAAGCTTTCTTT.

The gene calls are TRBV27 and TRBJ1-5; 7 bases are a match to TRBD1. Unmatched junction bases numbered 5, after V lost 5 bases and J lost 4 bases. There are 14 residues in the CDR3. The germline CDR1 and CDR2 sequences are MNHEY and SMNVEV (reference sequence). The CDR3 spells CASSPGTDNQPQHF. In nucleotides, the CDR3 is TGTGCCAGCAGTCCCGGGACAGATAATCAGCCCCAGCATTTT.

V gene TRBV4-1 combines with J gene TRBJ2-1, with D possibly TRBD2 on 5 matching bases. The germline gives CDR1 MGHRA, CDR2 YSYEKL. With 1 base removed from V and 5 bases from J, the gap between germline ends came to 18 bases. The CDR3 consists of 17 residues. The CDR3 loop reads CASSQGRGGYENNEQFF. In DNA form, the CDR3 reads TGCGCCAGCAGCCAAGGTCGCGGCGGGTATGAAAACAATGAGCAGTTCTTC.

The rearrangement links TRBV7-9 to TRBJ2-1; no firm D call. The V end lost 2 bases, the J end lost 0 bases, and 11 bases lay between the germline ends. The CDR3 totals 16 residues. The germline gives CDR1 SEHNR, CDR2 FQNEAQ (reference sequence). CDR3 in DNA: TGTGCCAGCAGCTTATACCGCTCGAGCTCCTACAATGAGCAGTTCTTC. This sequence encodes CASSLYRSSSYNEQFF.

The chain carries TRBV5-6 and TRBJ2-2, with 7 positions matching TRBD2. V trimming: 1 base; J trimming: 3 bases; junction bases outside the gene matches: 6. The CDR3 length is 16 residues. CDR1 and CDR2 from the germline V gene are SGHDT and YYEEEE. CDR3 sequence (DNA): TGTGCCAGCAGCTTGTGGGAGGGCCGGGACACCGGGGAGCTGTTTTTT. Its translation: CASSLWEGRDTGELFF.

The DNA for the CDR3 is TGTGCCATCAGACAGGGCGAGGCTAACTATGGCTACACCTTC. Amino acid sequence: CAIRQGEANYGYTF. V is TRBV10-3 and J is TRBJ1-2; TRBD1 is a possible D gene (6 bases). In germline, CDR1 is ENHRY, CDR2 SYGVKD. V was cut by 6 bases and J by 0 bases, with 11 bases left in between. The CDR3 extends over 14 amino acids.